The rows below give T cell receptor beta chains drawn from one sample of a study of naive and memory T cell subsets. TCRdb reprocessed the UMI-ligation and nested PCR reads via MiXCR and lists one record per CDR3 protein. The sample has some 82,000 distinct CDR3 sequences; 9% are singletons. Sample: naive CD8+ T cells from blood. These receptor sequences come from a human donor in good health. The CDR3 runs from the conserved cysteine through the conserved F or W. A D gene is named only where the DNA matches it firmly. Not all rows give a size; the values are once, few, many and, for expanded clones, a class.

abundance	v_gene	d_gene	j_gene	CDR3aa	CDR3nt
many	TRBV7-8	TRBD2	TRBJ2-7	CASSLRTSGAPYEQYF	TGTGCCAGCAGCCTGCGGACTAGCGGGGCCCCTTACGAGCAGTACTTC
few	TRBV5-5	.	TRBJ1-1	CATAGQPNTEAFF	TGTGCCACCGCGGGACAACCGAACACTGAAGCTTTCTTT
.	TRBV6-1	.	TRBJ2-7	CASSELGDSYEQYF	TGTGCCAGCAGTGAGCTGGGGGACTCCTACGAGCAGTACTTC
many	TRBV27	TRBD1	TRBJ2-1	CASKQGQDSNNEQFF	TGTGCCAGCAAACAGGGACAGGATTCTAACAATGAGCAGTTCTTC
.	TRBV12-5	.	TRBJ2-5	CASGLGQDQETQYF	TGTGCTAGTGGTTTGGGGCAGGACCAAGAGACCCAGTACTTC
few	TRBV29-1	.	TRBJ1-5	CSVAPGSSNQPQHF	TGCAGCGTTGCTCCTGGGAGTAGCAATCAGCCCCAGCATTTT
many	TRBV28	.	TRBJ2-7	CASRALANEQYF	TGTGCCAGCAGAGCACTAGCCAACGAGCAGTACTTC
few	TRBV12-5	TRBD2	TRBJ2-1	CASGLMSGRIAEQFF	TGTGCTAGTGGTTTGATGAGCGGGAGAATCGCCGAGCAGTTCTTC
few	TRBV12-3/TRBV12-4	.	TRBJ2-1	CASSLAPVSYNEQFF	TGTGCCAGCAGTTTAGCGCCCGTTAGTTACAATGAGCAGTTCTTC
many	TRBV27	.	TRBJ2-3	CASSSWTQSTDTQYF	TGTGCCAGCAGTTCCTGGACCCAGAGCACAGATACGCAGTATTTT
few	TRBV28	TRBD1	TRBJ1-4	CASTGQGLVKLFF	TGTGCCAGCACAGGACAGGGATTAGTAAAACTGTTTTTT
few	TRBV7-9	.	TRBJ1-1	CASSFQNTEAFF	TGTGCCAGCAGCTTTCAGAACACTGAAGCTTTCTTT
.	TRBV5-1	.	TRBJ2-7	CASSLAGQPHEQYF	TGCGCCAGCAGCTTGGCCGGCCAACCCCACGAGCAGTACTTC
.	TRBV5-5	.	TRBJ2-7	CASSPPGFGYEQYF	TGTGCCAGCAGCCCCCCCGGGTTTGGCTACGAGCAGTACTTC
many	TRBV6-5	.	TRBJ2-1	CASSFNRGSYNEQFF	TGTGCCAGCAGTTTTAATAGGGGCTCCTACAATGAGCAGTTCTTC
many	TRBV29-1	TRBD1	TRBJ2-7	CSVDKTGIGEQYF	TGCAGCGTTGACAAGACAGGGATCGGAGAGCAGTACTTC
.	TRBV14	TRBD2	TRBJ2-3	CASSQGLGLLCADTQYF	TGTGCCAGCAGCCAAGGCTTGGGACTATTGTGCGCAGATACGCAGTATTTT
.	TRBV24-1	.	TRBJ2-3	CATSDLLGPDTQYF	TGTGCCACCAGTGATTTGCTTGGGCCAGATACGCAGTATTTT
.	TRBV27	.	TRBJ2-1	CASSLYGTYNEQFF	TGTGCCAGCAGTTTATATGGTACCTACAATGAGCAGTTCTTC
many	TRBV2	TRBD1	TRBJ2-7	CASSEVAGTGSLRVYF	TGTGCCAGCAGTGAAGTGGCCGGGACAGGATCTTTGAGGGTGTACTTC
few	TRBV7-9	TRBD2	TRBJ2-7	CASSTSGSGYEQYF	TGTGCCAGCAGCACTAGCGGGAGTGGGTACGAGCAGTACTTC
.	TRBV6-6	.	TRBJ1-5	CASSTYGADSNQPQHF	TGTGCCAGCAGCACCTACGGGGCAGATAGCAATCAGCCCCAGCATTTT
few	TRBV28	.	TRBJ2-1	CASRGLVAIGGQFF	TGTGCCAGCAGGGGACTGGTCGCGATCGGGGGGCAGTTCTTC
few	TRBV14	.	TRBJ2-3	CASSQGVDYTITDTQYF	TGTGCCAGCAGCCAAGGGGTGGACTATACTATTACAGATACGCAGTATTTT
few	TRBV6-2/TRBV6-3	.	TRBJ1-5	CASSYSNTNQPQHF	TGTGCCAGCAGTTACTCGAACACCAATCAGCCCCAGCATTTT
.	TRBV24-1	TRBD2	TRBJ2-1	CATSHGGDYNEQFF	TGTGCCACCAGTCACGGGGGGGACTACAATGAGCAGTTCTTC
few	TRBV7-8	.	TRBJ2-1	CASSLGAGPANEQFF	TGTGCCAGCAGCTTAGGCGCGGGACCGGCCAATGAGCAGTTCTTC
few	TRBV29-1	.	TRBJ2-7	CSVGVGAYEQYF	TGCAGCGTTGGCGTAGGGGCCTACGAGCAGTACTTC
few	TRBV29-1	TRBD1	TRBJ2-3	CSVEGGTGTDTQYF	TGCAGCGTTGAAGGGGGGACAGGGACAGATACGCAGTATTTT
few	TRBV20-1	.	TRBJ2-7	CSRRDLKVHEQYF	TGCAGTCGCCGGGACCTCAAAGTTCACGAGCAGTACTTC
.	TRBV4-1	TRBD2	TRBJ2-7	CASSQDRRETHYEQYF	TGCGCCAGCAGCCAAGATCGGCGGGAGACCCACTACGAGCAGTACTTC
.	TRBV7-9	TRBD2	TRBJ2-7	CASSFGLGTSSLYEQYF	TGTGCCAGCAGCTTCGGTTTGGGGACTAGCAGCCTCTACGAGCAGTACTTC
.	TRBV27	.	TRBJ1-2	CASSYGSLYGYTF	TGTGCCAGCAGTTATGGCAGTCTGTATGGCTACACCTTC
.	TRBV2	.	TRBJ2-7	CASRGPGRVDEQYF	TGTGCCAGCAGAGGGCCGGGACGGGTGGACGAGCAGTACTTC
few	TRBV7-6	.	TRBJ2-1	CASSFRDRGSYNEQFF	TGTGCCAGCAGCTTTCGGGACCGAGGCTCCTACAATGAGCAGTTCTTC
few	TRBV28	.	TRBJ1-5	CASSFPGRSSQPQHF	TGTGCCAGCAGTTTCCCAGGGCGAAGTTCACAGCCCCAGCATTTT
few	TRBV4-1	TRBD2	TRBJ2-3	CASSQEGGPGDTQYF	TGCGCCAGCAGCCAAGAGGGAGGGCCTGGAGATACGCAGTATTTT
few	TRBV4-3	.	TRBJ2-3	CASSQDGDYTDTQYF	TGCGCCAGCAGCCAAGATGGGGATTACACAGATACGCAGTATTTT
.	TRBV7-9	TRBD2	TRBJ2-1	CASSLAVAGGNEQFF	TGTGCCAGCAGCTTAGCGGTAGCGGGAGGGAATGAGCAGTTCTTC
many	TRBV6-2/TRBV6-3	TRBD2	TRBJ2-7	CASSYPTSGRRSYEQYF	TGTGCCAGCAGTTACCCCACTAGCGGGAGACGCTCCTACGAGCAGTACTTC
few	TRBV12-3/TRBV12-4	TRBD1	TRBJ2-3	CASSLGGRDRLDTQYF	TGTGCCAGCAGCCTAGGGGGCAGGGACCGGCTGGATACGCAGTATTTT
medium-sized	TRBV28	.	TRBJ1-5	CASRAGYVQPQHF	TGTGCCAGCAGAGCAGGGTACGTTCAGCCCCAGCATTTT
many	TRBV20-1	TRBD1	TRBJ1-2	CSARDREGYTF	TGCAGTGCCCGGGACAGGGAGGGCTACACCTTC
few	TRBV4-3	TRBD1	TRBJ2-7	CASSKTGVRDEQYF	TGCGCCAGCAGTAAGACAGGGGTCAGGGACGAGCAGTACTTC
few	TRBV3-1	.	TRBJ1-2	CASSQEDRPSVNYGYTF	TGTGCCAGCAGCCAAGAGGACAGACCGTCGGTTAACTATGGCTACACCTTC
many	TRBV4-1	TRBD1	TRBJ2-3	CASSHPIGTATDTQYF	TGCGCCAGCAGCCACCCGATAGGGACAGCCACAGATACGCAGTATTTT
few	TRBV19	.	TRBJ1-5	CASSIDNSSNQPQHF	TGTGCCAGTAGTATAGATAACAGCTCTAATCAGCCCCAGCATTTT
few	TRBV2	.	TRBJ2-7	CASSESPALGGNEQYF	TGTGCCAGCAGTGAATCCCCGGCCCTAGGGGGTAACGAGCAGTACTTC
few	TRBV3-1	TRBD1	TRBJ2-5	CASSQETGEAETQYF	TGTGCCAGCAGCCAAGAGACAGGGGAAGCAGAGACCCAGTACTTC
.	TRBV27	.	TRBJ1-1	CASSLSWGTEAFF	TGTGCCAGCAGTTTATCCTGGGGCACTGAAGCTTTCTTT
many	TRBV7-6	.	TRBJ2-1	CASSLATERPNNEQFF	TGTGCCAGCAGCTTAGCGACTGAGCGGCCTAACAATGAGCAGTTCTTC
few	TRBV13	TRBD2	TRBJ2-3	CASSRTSGRDTQYF	TGTGCCAGCAGCAGGACTAGCGGGAGAGATACGCAGTATTTT
many	TRBV28	.	TRBJ2-7	CASTTGWGGTSYEQYF	TGTGCCAGCACCACGGGGTGGGGCGGGACGTCCTACGAGCAGTACTTC